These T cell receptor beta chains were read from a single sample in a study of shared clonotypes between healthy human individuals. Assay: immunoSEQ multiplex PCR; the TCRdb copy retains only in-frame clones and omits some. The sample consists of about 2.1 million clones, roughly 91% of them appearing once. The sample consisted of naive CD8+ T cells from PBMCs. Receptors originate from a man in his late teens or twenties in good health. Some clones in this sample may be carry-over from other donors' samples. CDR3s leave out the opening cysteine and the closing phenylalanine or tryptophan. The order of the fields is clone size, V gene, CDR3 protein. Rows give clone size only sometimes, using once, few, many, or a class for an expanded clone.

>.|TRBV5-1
ASSSGRRDTQY
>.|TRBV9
ASSVALGAYGYT
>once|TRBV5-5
ASSSPGPALKEKLF
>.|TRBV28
ATQEPKVGRSETQY
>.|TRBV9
ASSPEDGSYEQY
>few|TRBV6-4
ASRHQGGNTEAF
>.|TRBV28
ASSPPRLTDYGYT
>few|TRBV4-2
ASSQELRAYEQY
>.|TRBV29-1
SVLRTGERYEQY
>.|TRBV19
ASRTITGAEAF
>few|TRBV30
AWSPAGPYEQY
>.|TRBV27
ASSPEGQGGSTEAF
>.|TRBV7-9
ASSLETVEQF
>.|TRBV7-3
ASSLTPAFGPGGELF
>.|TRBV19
ASSLGLGGSYEQY
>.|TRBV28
ASSGRGGVEETQY
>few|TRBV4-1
ASRRTNTGELF
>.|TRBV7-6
ASSFSRTGRGQETQY
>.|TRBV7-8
ASSFRQLYEQY
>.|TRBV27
ASTDGSTYEQY
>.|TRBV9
ASSATGSRETQY
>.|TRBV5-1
ASGLSGSPYNEQF
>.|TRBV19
ASSNRGLPDTEAF
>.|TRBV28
ASSLDVADSGNTIY
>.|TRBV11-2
ASSLRDRVSGNTIY
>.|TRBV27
ASSSTRTGNTGELF
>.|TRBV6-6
ASSPDRGSSYEQY
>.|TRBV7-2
ASSFGRRNEQATQY
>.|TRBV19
ASSPGQGGYEQY
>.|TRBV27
ASSLTPNRNNEQF
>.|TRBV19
ASSIAGTRADTQY
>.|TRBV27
ASSRTGTGLLGEQF
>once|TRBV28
ASSIRQGANYGYT
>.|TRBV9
ASSEPPAGGNEQF
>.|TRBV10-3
AISESSPGPNTGELF
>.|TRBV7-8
ASSLGAGGLGTGELF
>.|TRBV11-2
ASSFLDSQAF
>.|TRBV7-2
ASTRTFRSGANTGELF
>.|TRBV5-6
ASSLVAGPPYEQY
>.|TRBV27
ASSLLISDEQF
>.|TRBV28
ASSSPAGSTDTQY
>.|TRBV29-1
SVDEGYRGYT
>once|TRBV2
ASLEGGFGEATEAF
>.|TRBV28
ASSFSLASSYEQY
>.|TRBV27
ASSLYSSGSKRGGELF
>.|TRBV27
ASSLRLAGGTYEQY